These 9 T cell receptor beta chains share one sample of origin, sequenced in a study. Cells sorted as Tregs were CD4+, CD25+ and CD127-/low. TCRdb used MiXCR to reprocess the 5' RACE reads, holding one entry per CDR3 protein. The sample yields roughly 5,000 distinct CDR3 sequences, under 80% seen once. Sequenced: Tregs sorted from blood. All receptors derive from a female donor with breast cancer.

CDR3 sequence reads: CASSPTGPNQPQHF. The DNA for the CDR3 is TGTGCCAGCAGTCCCACGGGACCAAATCAGCCCCAGCATTTT. This rearrangement joins TRBV6-6 to TRBJ1-5, with D perhaps matching TRBD1 (5 bases). CDR1 MNHNY and CDR2 SVGAGI come from the germline V gene (reference sequence). This CDR3 region has 14 residues. Deletions cut 5 bases from V and 4 bases from J, with 12 bases between.

The chain carries TRBV20-1 and TRBJ2-1; 9 bases match TRBD1. There are 17 residues in the CDR3. With V trimmed by 1 base and J by 9 bases, 16 bases remained unmatched. CDR1 and CDR2 (germline): DFQATT, SNEGSKA (reference sequence). DNA of the CDR3: TGCAGTGCTAGAGGTCTCGAGGGGACAGGGTCGTACCTTGAGCAGTTCTTC. Protein product: CSARGLEGTGSYLEQFF.

V gene TRBV20-1 combines with J gene TRBJ2-7; 7 bases agree with TRBD1. The CDR3 is made up of 15 amino acids. With V trimmed by 1 base and J by 3 bases, 9 bases remained unmatched. Germline-derived CDR1 and CDR2 are DFQATT and SNEGSKA (reference sequence). CDR3 loop: CSARGIRDSYYEQYF. CDR3 DNA sequence: TGCAGTGCTAGAGGCATAAGGGACAGCTACTACGAGCAGTACTTC.

The rearrangement uses TRBV6-5 and TRBJ2-5; weak D call: TRBD2 (5 bases). Germline CDR1 and CDR2: MNHEY and SVGAGI. V was clipped by 0 bases and J by 2 bases, with 10 bases between them. The CDR3 has 15 amino acids. The CDR3 is CASSYSRLTQETQYF. The DNA for the CDR3 is TGTGCCAGCAGTTACTCGAGACTAACTCAAGAGACCCAGTACTTC.

DNA for the CDR3: TGCGCCAGCAGCCAGCGACAGTTCGGCTCCTACAATGAGCAGTTCTTC. The encoded protein is CASSQRQFGSYNEQFF. This chain connects TRBV5-1 to TRBJ2-1; TRBD1 is a possible D gene (5 bases). The CDR3 spans 16 residues. V gave up 4 bases and J gave up 0 bases, with 14 bases separating them. The germline V gene encodes CDR1 SGHRS and CDR2 YFSETQ.

The chain has TRBV5-4 and TRBJ2-1; D is unresolved. The CDR3 length is 16 residues. Per the germline V gene, CDR1 is SGHNT and CDR2 is YYREEE (reference sequence). V was pared by 2 bases and J by 5 bases, with 17 bases between. The CDR3 DNA follows: TGTGCCAGCAGCTTAAATCGGGCTAGTAGTCACAATGAGCAGTTCTTC. Translation: CASSLNRASSHNEQFF.

This rearrangement joins TRBV4-1 to TRBJ2-1, with D unclear. The CDR3 contains 15 residues. V was shortened by 0 bases and J by 7 bases, with 13 bases between the two germline ends. Germline lookup yields CDR1 MGHRA and CDR2 YSYEKL. CDR3 DNA sequence: TGCGCCAGCAGCCAAGATTCTAACATGTTAAATGAGCAGTTCTTC. It codes for CASSQDSNMLNEQFF.

This rearrangement joins TRBV12-3 or TRBV12-4 to TRBJ2-2; TRBD2 matches 9 bases. CDR3 size: 19 residues. V gave up 0 bases and J gave up 7 bases; unmatched junction bases: 15. The CDR3: CASSLAQTTAGGSVGELFF. For the CDR3, the DNA is TGTGCCAGCAGTTTAGCTCAAACCACAGCGGGGGGTTCGGTCGGGGAGCTGTTTTTT.

The chain links TRBV4-1 to TRBJ1-5; D unresolved. This CDR3 spans 14 amino acids. The V end lost 4 bases, the J end lost 2 bases, and 9 bases lay between the germline ends. From germline, CDR1 is MGHRA and CDR2 YSYEKL. The DNA for the CDR3 is TGCGCCAGCAGCCTCTGGGGTGGCAATCAGCCCCAGCATTTT. It encodes CASSLWGGNQPQHF.